A single sample is the source of the 9 T cell receptor beta chains below, sequenced in a study of blood T cell repertoires in COVID-19. This table comes from immunoSEQ multiplex PCR, and its TCRdb copy is limited to in-frame clones, with some not included. The sample has about 150,000 clones; roughly 79% are singletons. Sequencing input: peripheral blood. These receptors all come from a woman aged 55-70 years with active or convalescent COVID-19.

The CDR3 DNA reads TGTGCCAGCAGCCAAGATTCGGACAGGGGCGAGGAGAAACTGTTTTTT. It codes for CASSQDSDRGEEKLFF. V and J are TRBV4-2 and TRBJ1-4, with 9 nucleotides matching TRBD1. CDR3 size: 16 residues. The V gene end was trimmed by 0 bases and the J gene end by 11 bases; junction bases not matched to a gene: 10. CDR1 LGHNA and CDR2 YNFKEQ come from the germline V gene.

The V gene is TRBV2, the J gene TRBJ1-1; 7 bases are shared with TRBD1. The CDR3 is 13 amino acids. The V gene end was trimmed by 9 bases and the J gene end by 2 bases; junction bases not matched to a gene: 6. Germline V gene data show CDR1 as SNHLY and CDR2 as FYNNEI. CDR3 amino acids: CASGQDINTEAFF. CDR3 nucleotide sequence: TGTGCCAGTGGACAGGACATTAACACTGAAGCTTTCTTT.

This rearrangement joins TRBV5-1 to TRBJ2-7, with 9 bases fitting TRBD2. Germline trimming cut 7 bases from V and 3 bases from J; bases unmatched to any gene: 11. The CDR3 length is 15 residues. Germline loops: CDR1 SGHRS, CDR2 YFSETQ. CDR3 in amino acids: CASYAWASGNYEQYF. For the CDR3, the DNA is TGCGCCAGCTACGCTTGGGCTAGCGGGAACTACGAGCAGTACTTC.

The count of this clone is one. The gene calls are TRBV3-1 (or the pseudogene TRBV3-2) and TRBJ2-1; D perhaps matches TRBD2 (5 bases). The V end lost 1 base, the J end lost 3 bases, and 7 bases lay between the germline ends. In germline, CDR1 is LGHDT, CDR2 YNNKEL (reference sequence). The CDR3 has 14 amino acids. The CDR3: CASSQGGVYNEQFF. The CDR3 nucleotides are TGTGCCAGCAGCCAAGGGGGAGTCTACAATGAGCAGTTCTTC.

The chain employs TRBV5-6 and TRBJ2-3; no definite D call. The germline gives CDR1 SGHDT, CDR2 YYEEEE. V was shortened by 1 base and J by 2 bases, with 14 bases between the two germline ends. The CDR3 sequence is 16 residues long. This CDR3 is CASSLPRVSYTDTQYF. The CDR3 bases are TGTGCCAGCAGCTTGCCCCGGGTCAGCTACACAGATACGCAGTATTTT.

This clone was seen more than once but under ten times. This sequence joins TRBV4-1 and TRBJ2-1, with TRBD2 matching 8 bases. Germline CDR1 and CDR2: MGHRA and YSYEKL. The CDR3 is 16 residues long. Trimming took 1 base from V and 7 from J; bases not matched to a gene: 9. In nucleotides, the CDR3 is TGCGCCAGCAGCCAAGCAGCGGGAGTCGTCTTGAATGAGCAGTTCTTC. Protein product: CASSQAAGVVLNEQFF.

This chain links TRBV5-1 with TRBJ2-3; D possibly corresponds to TRBD2 (7 bases). Germline loops: CDR1 SGHRS, CDR2 YFSETQ. V was shortened by 2 bases and J by 4 bases, with 8 bases between the two germline ends. The CDR3 covers 13 residues. The CDR3 DNA follows: TGCGCCAGCAGCTTCGGGGGGCCAGATACGCAGTATTTT. Translated: CASSFGGPDTQYF.

The rearrangement uses TRBV27 and TRBJ1-1; D is possibly TRBD1 (5 bases). The CDR3 consists of 14 residues. CDR1 and CDR2 (germline): MNHEY, SMNVEV (reference sequence). V lost 3 bases and J lost 5, with 13 bases in between. The CDR3 DNA follows: TGTGCCAGCAGTTTCCGCGACGGGGGGACTGAAGCTTTCTTT. It yields the protein CASSFRDGGTEAFF.

The CDR3 loop reads CASSSGLTSGDEQFF. CDR3 nucleotides: TGTGCCAGCAGTTCTGGACTAACCAGCGGGGATGAGCAGTTCTTC. The V call is TRBV28, the J call TRBJ2-1; 7 bases are a match to TRBD2. Germline V gene data show CDR1 as MDHEN and CDR2 as SYDVKM. There are 15 residues in the CDR3. V trimming: 4 bases; J trimming: 8 bases; junction bases outside the gene matches: 11. The full variable domain, completed using reference TRBV28 and TRBJ2-1, is DVKVTQSSRYLVKRTGEKVFLECVQDMDHENMFWYRQDPGLGLRLIYFSYDVKMKEKGDIPEGYSVSREKKERFSLILESASTNQTSMYLCASSSGLTSGDEQFFGPGTRLTVL.